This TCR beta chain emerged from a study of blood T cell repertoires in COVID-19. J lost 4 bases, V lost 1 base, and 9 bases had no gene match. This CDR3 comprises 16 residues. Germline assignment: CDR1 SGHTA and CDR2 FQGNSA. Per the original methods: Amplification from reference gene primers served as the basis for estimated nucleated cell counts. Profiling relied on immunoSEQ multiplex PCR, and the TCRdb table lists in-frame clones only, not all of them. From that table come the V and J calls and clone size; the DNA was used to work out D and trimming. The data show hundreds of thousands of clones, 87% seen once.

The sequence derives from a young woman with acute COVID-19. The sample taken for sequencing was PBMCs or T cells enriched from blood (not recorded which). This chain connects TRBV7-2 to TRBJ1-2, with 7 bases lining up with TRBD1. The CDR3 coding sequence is TGTGCCAGCAGCTTAGACGGTGGCAGGGGGACCTATGGCTACACCTTC. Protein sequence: CASSLDGGRGTYGYTF.